This paragraph covers one T cell receptor beta chain sequence. Its antigen is undetermined. A read error may be the cause here, since a much bigger clone is one base away. This sample is part of a study of T-cell memory formation after mild COVID-19. Study results and limitations: The second-wave clones peaking on day 37 were not confirmed as SARS-CoV-2-specific. Pre-infection memory contained some responding clones, which suggested that cross-reactive memory had joined. Chiefly within CM and EM were the contracting CD4+ clones; CD8+ ones were within EMRA.

Constant-segment primers and 5'RACE yielded cDNA libraries for TCR alpha and TCR beta, each carrying sample barcodes and UMIs. MiXCR, applied by TCRdb to the 5' RACE reads, yields one record per CDR3 protein. The sample consists of approximately 290,000 distinct CDR3 sequences, approximately 15% of them appearing once. With 5 bases clipped from V and 3 bases from J, the junction kept 7 bases outside the gene matches. The CDR3 loop spans 15 amino acids. Germline CDR1 reads MNHEY; CDR2 reads SVGEGT. The sample was PBMCs or a T cell subset sorted from them (not recorded which). The receptor's source is a man aged 18 to 30 who had mild COVID-19 (a few samples of this study predate the infection). Cell type and time point are not known. This chain connects TRBV6-2 or TRBV6-3 to TRBJ2-1; 7 bases agree with TRBD1. CDR3 in amino acids: CASSRPGQYYNEQFF. For the CDR3, the DNA is TGTGCCAGCAGTCGCCCGGGACAGTACTACAATGAGCAGTTCTTC.